This T cell receptor (beta chain) is from a study of blood T cell repertoires in COVID-19. Study-level information: Whether acute or convalescent, the COVID-19 samples came from the United States, Italy and Spain. PBMCs, B-cell-depleted T cells, or T cells were the source of the cDNA or gDNA that made up the material.

As originally analysed: Estimation of nucleated cell counts relied on the amplification of reference gene primers. Libraries were prepared by immunoSEQ multiplex PCR; TCRdb keeps only in-frame clonotypes and omits some of them. From that table come the V and J calls and clone size; the DNA was used to work out D and trimming. The sample lists about 260,000 clones, 70% to 90% occurring once. The sequence was obtained from a woman aged 45-65 years with acute or convalescent COVID-19. The specimen sequenced was peripheral blood.

CDR3 sequence reads: CAWRRGTEAFF. As DNA, the CDR3 is TGTGCCTGGAGGCGGGGCACTGAAGCTTTCTTT. The chain carries TRBV30 and TRBJ1-1, with D uncertain. The CDR3 has 11 residues. Trimming stripped 3 bases from V and 4 bases from J, with 6 bases between. CDR1 and CDR2 (germline): GTSNPN, SVGIG (reference sequence).